The 19 T cell receptor beta chains reported below all come from one sample, sequenced in a study of blood T cell repertoires in COVID-19. The method was immunoSEQ multiplex PCR; TCRdb's version includes in-frame clones alone and lacks a portion of them. The table lists around 100,000 clones, roughly 70% of them singletons. Input material: peripheral blood. These receptors were taken from a man in his 70s with COVID-19, enrolled during active disease.

The chain uses TRBV11-1 and TRBJ1-1; 10 bases align to TRBD1. The CDR3 extends over 14 amino acids. Germline CDR1 reads SGHAT; CDR2 reads FQDESV (reference sequence). The V gene end was trimmed by 4 bases and the J gene end by 1 base; junction bases not matched to a gene: 0. The CDR3 nucleotides are TGTGCCAGCAGCTGGGACAGGGGGAACACTGAAGCTTTCTTT. Residues: CASSWDRGNTEAFF.

This chain links TRBV5-1 with TRBJ2-5; D possibly corresponds to TRBD2 (6 bases). Trimming left V 0 bases short and J 2 bases short, with 17 bases between. The CDR3 extends over 17 amino acids. Germline V gene data show CDR1 as SGHRS and CDR2 as YFSETQ. The DNA of the CDR3 is TGCGCCAGCAGCTTGGCGGCCAGCGGAGGGGCACAAGAGACCCAGTACTTC. Translated, it gives CASSLAASGGAQETQYF.

The rearrangement joins TRBV4-2 to TRBJ2-2; TRBD2 agrees at 10 bases. Germline assignment: CDR1 LGHNA and CDR2 YNFKEQ. Trimming removed 1 base from V and 6 bases from J; junction bases left unmatched: 5. This CDR3 is 16 amino acids long. CDR3 sequence reads: CASSQGGLAGAGELFF. CDR3 nucleotides: TGTGCCAGCAGCCAAGGAGGCCTAGCGGGAGCCGGGGAGCTGTTTTTT.

The chain is built from TRBV28 and TRBJ2-1, with 9 bases aligning to TRBD2. Trimming at V came to 2 bases and at J to 9 bases, leaving 11 bases not matched to a gene. Germline V CDR1 and CDR2: MDHEN, SYDVKM. The CDR3 extends over 16 amino acids. The CDR3: CASSLDLVAGESEQFF. DNA of the CDR3: TGTGCCAGCAGTTTAGATTTAGTAGCGGGAGAATCTGAGCAGTTCTTC.

The genes are TRBV9 and TRBJ1-6, with D maybe TRBD1 (6 bases). V gave up 4 bases and J gave up 5 bases, with 13 bases separating them. This CDR3 is built from 15 residues. From germline, CDR1 is SGDLS and CDR2 YYNGEE. The CDR3 DNA is TGTGCCAGCAGCCCCCAGACAGGCCATAATTCACCCCTCCACTTT. Protein product: CASSPQTGHNSPLHF. The full variable domain, in which reference TRBV9 and TRBJ1-6 provide the parts outside the CDR3, is DSGVTQTPKHLITATGQRVTLRCSPRSGDLSVYWYQQSLDQGLQFLIQYYNGEERAKGNILERFSAQQFPDLHSELNLSSLELGDSALYFCASSPQTGHNSPLHFGNGTRLTVT.

V and J are TRBV12-3 or TRBV12-4 and TRBJ1-2; D call uncertain. The germline V and J ends were trimmed by 4 bases and 2 bases, with 5 bases remaining between them. The CDR3 sequence is 12 residues long. The CDR3 region has the DNA TGTGCCAGCAGTTACGGGAACTATGGCTACACCTTC. It specifies CASSYGNYGYTF.

The chain combines TRBV28 with TRBJ2-6; D is perhaps TRBD1 (6 bases). The CDR3 spans 16 residues. V lost 5 bases and J lost 2, with 13 bases in between. CDR1 and CDR2 from the germline V gene are MDHEN and SYDVKM. The CDR3, as DNA: TGTGCCAGCAGTCCCTGGACAGACCCTGGGGCCAACGTCCTGACTTTC. This codes for CASSPWTDPGANVLTF.

The chain employs TRBV15 and TRBJ2-3; 7 bases agree with TRBD1. Losses at the gene ends were 4 bases for V and 0 bases for J; bases not matched to a gene: 7. Germline V gives CDR1 LNHNV, CDR2 YYDKDF (reference sequence). The CDR3 has 16 amino acids. The CDR3 bases are TGTGCCACCAGCACCCCGGGACAGCCTAGCACAGATACGCAGTATTTT. It codes for CATSTPGQPSTDTQYF.

The CDR3 sequence: CASSPPSSYNEQFF. In DNA form, the CDR3 reads TGTGCCAGCTCACCTCCGAGCTCCTACAATGAGCAGTTCTTC. This chain connects TRBV18 to TRBJ2-1; D is unclear. V lost 3 bases and J lost 0, with 6 bases in between. Germline CDR1 and CDR2: KGHSH and LQKENI. There are 14 residues in the CDR3.

This clone was counted a few times. The genes are TRBV5-5 and TRBJ2-7; 7 bases are a match to TRBD1. CDR1 is SGHKS and CDR2 is YYEKEE in the germline V gene (reference sequence). CDR3 length: 14 amino acids. Losses at the gene ends were 0 bases for V and 1 base for J; bases not matched to a gene: 1. The CDR3 region has the DNA TGTGCCAGCAGCTTGGGCAGGGGGTCCTACGAGCAGTACTTC. Protein sequence: CASSLGRGSYEQYF.

The J gene is TRBJ1-2, the V gene TRBV2; D gene ambiguous. V gave up 1 base and J gave up 3 bases, with 6 bases separating them. Germline loops: CDR1 SNHLY, CDR2 FYNNEI. The CDR3 totals 13 residues. CDR3 DNA sequence: TGTGCCAGCAGTGAAGACAGAGACTATGGCTACACCTTC. Protein product: CASSEDRDYGYTF.

The chain links TRBV27 to TRBJ2-5; 7 nucleotides match TRBD2. CDR1 and CDR2 from the germline V gene are MNHEY and SMNVEV (reference sequence). Trimming removed 5 bases from V and 2 bases from J; junction bases left unmatched: 8. CDR3 length: 15 amino acids. Written as DNA, the CDR3 is TGTGCCAGCAGTCCTCTAGCGGTCCTACAAGAGACCCAGTACTTC. It encodes CASSPLAVLQETQYF.

The chain uses TRBV19 and TRBJ2-2; D ambiguous. CDR1 and CDR2 from the germline V gene are LNHDA and SQIVND (reference sequence). This CDR3 is built from 11 residues. V gave up 7 bases and J gave up 5 bases, with 5 bases separating them. This CDR3 reads CASMSTGELFF. Here the CDR3 DNA reads TGTGCCAGTATGTCAACCGGGGAGCTGTTTTTT.

This rearrangement joins TRBV15 to TRBJ1-4; 7 bases are shared with TRBD1. There are 17 residues in the CDR3. From germline, CDR1 is LNHNV and CDR2 YYDKDF (reference sequence). V trimming: 4 bases; J trimming: 2 bases; junction bases outside the gene matches: 10. CDR3 in DNA: TGTGCCACCAGCACCAACTCCAGGGGGTCTACTAATGAAAAACTGTTTTTT. Its translation: CATSTNSRGSTNEKLFF. The complete variable domain, with remaining parts taken from reference TRBV15 and TRBJ1-4, reads DAMVIQNPRYQVTQFGKPVTLSCSQTLNHNVMYWYQQKSSQAPKLLFHYYDKDFNNEADTPDNFQSRRPNTSFCFLDIRSPGLGDTAMYLCATSTNSRGSTNEKLFFGSGTQLSVL.

This chain joins TRBV7-2 and TRBJ1-1, with unresolved D. With 5 bases removed from V and 8 bases from J, the gap between germline ends came to 9 bases. Germline CDR1 and CDR2: SGHTA and FQGNSA. This CDR3 is built from 11 residues. CDR3 in amino acids: CASSPRSEAFF. CDR3 nucleotide sequence: TGTGCCAGCAGCCCACGGTCAGAAGCTTTCTTT.

The chain recombines TRBV19 with TRBJ2-6; D perhaps matches TRBD1 (5 bases). This CDR3 comprises 16 residues. The ends were cut back, 3 bases at V and 2 bases at J, with 11 bases in the middle. CDR1 is LNHDA and CDR2 is SQIVND in the germline V gene (reference sequence). The CDR3 nucleotides read TGTGCCAGTAGTATGCAGGGCCGTACTGGGGCCAACGTCCTGACTTTC. It is translated as CASSMQGRTGANVLTF.

J is TRBJ2-7 and V is TRBV20-1, with 10 bases fitting TRBD2. The germline CDR1 and CDR2 sequences are DFQATT and SNEGSKA (reference sequence). The CDR3 is 16 residues long. J gave up 2 bases and V 3 bases, and 10 bases lay outside the gene matches. The CDR3 here is CSASPFTSGTTYEQYF. CDR3 DNA sequence: TGCAGTGCTAGTCCCTTTACTAGCGGGACGACCTACGAGCAGTACTTC.

Here the CDR3 reads CARSLSQGDYGYTF. Written as DNA, the CDR3 is TGTGCCAGAAGCTTGTCACAGGGGGACTATGGCTACACCTTC. The chain is built from TRBV5-3 and TRBJ1-2; 8 nucleotides line up with TRBD1. Being an ORF, TRBV5-3 has a function that is uncertain. Trimming took 1 base from V and 3 from J; bases not matched to a gene: 2. The CDR3 loop spans 14 amino acids.

This clone has a single count. Germline is not matched at one junction end, which may reflect a read error. V is TRBV5-6 and J is TRBJ2-4; D is possibly TRBD1 (8 bases). Per germline, CDR1 SGHDT and CDR2 YYEEEE. The CDR3 is 13 amino acids. DNA for the CDR3: TGTGCCAGCAGCCGGGGGGATGACAGGGGATCGGACTTC. Protein product: CASSRGDDRGSDF. Drawing the rest from reference TRBV5-6 and TRBJ2-4, the complete variable domain is DAGVTQSPTHLIKTRGQQVTLRCSPKSGHDTVSWYQQALGQGPQFIFQYYEEEERQRGNFPDRFSGHQFPNYSSELNVNALLLGDSALYLCASSRGDDRGSDFGAGTRLSVL.